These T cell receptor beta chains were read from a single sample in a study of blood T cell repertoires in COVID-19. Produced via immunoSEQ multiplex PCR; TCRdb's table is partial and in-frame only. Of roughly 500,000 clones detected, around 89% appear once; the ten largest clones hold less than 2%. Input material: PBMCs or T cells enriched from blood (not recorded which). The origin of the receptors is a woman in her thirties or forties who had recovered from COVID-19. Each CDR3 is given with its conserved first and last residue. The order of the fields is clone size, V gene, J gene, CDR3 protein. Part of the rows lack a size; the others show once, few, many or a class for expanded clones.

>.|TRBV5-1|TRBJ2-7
CASSLEASGSYEQYF
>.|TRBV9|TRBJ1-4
CASSAAGGAENEKLFF
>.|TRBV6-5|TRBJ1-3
CASSKQGPGNTIYF
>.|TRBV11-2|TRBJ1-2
CASSLVEGYGYTF
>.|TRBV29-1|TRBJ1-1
CGGGGGGTEAFF
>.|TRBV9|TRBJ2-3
CASSFPIGSSVSDTQYF
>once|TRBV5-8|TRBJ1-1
CASSWDRQNTEAFF
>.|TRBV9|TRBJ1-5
CASAGGAGGNQPQHF
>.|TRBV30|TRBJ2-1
CAWSAAGTGGYNEQFF
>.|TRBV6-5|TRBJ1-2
CASTLDRAYGYTF
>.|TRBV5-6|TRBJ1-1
CASSRTRVTEAFF
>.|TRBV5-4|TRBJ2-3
CASSGGTDRTDTQYF
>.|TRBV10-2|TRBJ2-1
CASSESSSGAYNEQFF
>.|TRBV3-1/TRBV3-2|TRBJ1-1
CASSRSGEAEAFF
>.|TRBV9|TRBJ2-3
CASSVAGQSRFTDTQYF
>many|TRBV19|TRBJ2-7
CASSIAGVRAYEQYF
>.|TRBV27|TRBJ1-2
CASSLSRGQNYGYTF
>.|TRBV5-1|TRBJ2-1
CASSSSGSSYNEQFF
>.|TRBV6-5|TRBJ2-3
CASSSSPGLDTDTQYF
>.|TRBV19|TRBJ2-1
CASSIRGRDHEQFF
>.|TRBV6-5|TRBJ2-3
CASSYAASGSTDTQYF
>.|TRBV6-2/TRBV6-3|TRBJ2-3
CASSYSRTSGRDYTQYF
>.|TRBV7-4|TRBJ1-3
CASSLVADSGNTIYF
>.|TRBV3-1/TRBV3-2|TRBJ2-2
CASSQSYRDSNTGELFF
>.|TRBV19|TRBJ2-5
CASSMGTGGMETQYF
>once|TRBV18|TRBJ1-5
CASSPRTGARGNQPQHF
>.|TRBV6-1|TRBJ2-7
CASSELDSSSEQYF
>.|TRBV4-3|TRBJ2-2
CASSPASRGDFLFF
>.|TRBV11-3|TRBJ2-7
CASSPRWGGSGSRYEQYF
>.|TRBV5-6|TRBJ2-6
CASSASGGAGANVLTF
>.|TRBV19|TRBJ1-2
CASSDTGYTRYGYTF
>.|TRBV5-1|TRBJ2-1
CASSLGPQDNEQFF
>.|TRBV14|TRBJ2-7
CASSPGLAGSGSYEQYF
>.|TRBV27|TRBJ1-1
CASRSGTGGGGAFF
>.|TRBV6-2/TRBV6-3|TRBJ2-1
CASSSASGRAARYNEQFF
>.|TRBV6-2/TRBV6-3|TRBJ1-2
CASSLGLPTFTF
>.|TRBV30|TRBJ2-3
CACSLSGRVADTQYF
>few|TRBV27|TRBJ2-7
CASSPDRYIYEQYF
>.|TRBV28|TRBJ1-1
CASRSIDTEAFF
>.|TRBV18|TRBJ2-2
CASSRDRTNTGELFF
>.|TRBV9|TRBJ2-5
CASSVSGGTQYF
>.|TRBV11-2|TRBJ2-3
CASSLEGGGGGASTQYF
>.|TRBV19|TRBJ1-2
CASRTLGTGEGYTF
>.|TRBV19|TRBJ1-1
CASSLRAGADVPFF
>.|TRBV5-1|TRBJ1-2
CASSLSSGVDYGYTF
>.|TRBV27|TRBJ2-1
CASSLWGEGYNEQFF
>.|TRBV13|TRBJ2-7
CASSFKQGAAYEQYF
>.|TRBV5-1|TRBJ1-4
CASSPGQSNEKLFF